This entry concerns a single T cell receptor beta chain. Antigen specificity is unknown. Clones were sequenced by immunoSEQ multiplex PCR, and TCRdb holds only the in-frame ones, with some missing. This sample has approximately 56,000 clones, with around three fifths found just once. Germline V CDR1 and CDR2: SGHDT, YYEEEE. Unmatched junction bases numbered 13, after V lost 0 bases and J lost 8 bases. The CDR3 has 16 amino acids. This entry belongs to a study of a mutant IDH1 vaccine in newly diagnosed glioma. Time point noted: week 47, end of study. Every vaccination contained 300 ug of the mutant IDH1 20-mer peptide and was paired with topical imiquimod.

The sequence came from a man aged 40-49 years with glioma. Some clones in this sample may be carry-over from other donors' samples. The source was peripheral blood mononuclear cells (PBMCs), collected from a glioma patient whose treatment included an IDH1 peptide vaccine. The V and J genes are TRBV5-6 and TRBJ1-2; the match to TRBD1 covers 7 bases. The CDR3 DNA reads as TGTGCCAGCAGCTTGGGGCTTAGACAGGGTCTAGAAGGCTACACCTTC. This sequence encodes CASSLGLRQGLEGYTF.